A selection of T cell receptor beta chains follows, all from one sample in a study of T cells in Graves' hyperthyroidism and ophthalmopathy. MiXCR was run by TCRdb on the multiplex PCR reads, yielding one entry per CDR3 protein. The table has about 290,000 distinct CDR3 sequences, more than 10% seen once. The sequencing sample was made of blood. Receptors originate from a woman aged 25 to 39 with Graves' hyperthyroidism that later progressed to Graves' ophthalmopathy. Each CDR3 is given with its conserved first and last residue. Fields, in order: D gene, clone size, J gene, V gene, CDR3 protein, CDR3 DNA. D genes are given only for firm matches. The size field is filled for only some rows; it gives once, few, many or a size class.

TRBD1 . TRBJ1-6 TRBV12-3/TRBV12-4 CASSYPDRGLSSYNSPLHF TGTGCCAGCAGTTACCCGGACAGGGGGCTGAGCTCCTATAATTCACCCCTCCACTTT
. few TRBJ2-7 TRBV6-1 CASRRHATERLYEQYF TGTGCCAGCAGGCGGCACGCGACCGAAAGACTCTACGAGCAGTACTTC
TRBD1 many TRBJ2-7 TRBV18 CASSPSSGTAYEQYF TGTGCCAGCTCACCTTCCTCCGGGACAGCCTACGAGCAGTACTTC
. . TRBJ2-2 TRBV2 CASSEFVLPGELFF TGTGCCAGCAGTGAATTTGTCCTCCCCGGGGAGCTGTTTTTT
. many TRBJ1-1 TRBV10-3 CAISRGMNTEAFF TGTGCCATCAGTAGGGGCATGAACACTGAAGCTTTCTTT
TRBD1 many TRBJ1-3 TRBV4-1 CASSKWTGGSGNTIYF TGCGCCAGCAGCAAATGGACAGGGGGCTCTGGAAACACCATATATTTT
TRBD2 few TRBJ2-1 TRBV5-1 CASSSGEGIHEQFF TGCGCCAGCAGCTCCGGGGAGGGTATCCATGAGCAGTTCTTC
TRBD2 many TRBJ2-3 TRBV6-2/TRBV6-3 CASKRAGEYTQYF TGTGCCAGCAAGAGAGCGGGAGAGTATACGCAGTATTTT
TRBD2 many TRBJ2-7 TRBV2 CASTRGTSGFYEQYF TGTGCCAGCACCCGCGGGACTAGCGGCTTCTACGAGCAGTACTTC
. . TRBJ2-4 TRBV6-1 CASSPGSAKNIQYF TGTGCCAGCAGTCCGGGTAGCGCCAAAAACATTCAGTACTTC
. few TRBJ1-2 TRBV7-9 CASSLAGVYDYTF TGTGCCAGCAGCTTAGCTGGAGTTTATGACTACACCTTC
TRBD1 many TRBJ2-2 TRBV12-3/TRBV12-4 CASSLARTGNTGELFF TGTGCCAGCAGTTTAGCCCGGACAGGGAACACCGGGGAGCTGTTTTTT
. many TRBJ2-7 TRBV28 CASTGGSYEQYF TGTGCCAGCACCGGGGGTTCCTACGAGCAGTACTTC
TRBD1 many TRBJ2-1 TRBV11-3 CASSSDDPGQGTYNEQFF TGTGCCAGCAGTTCTGACGATCCGGGACAGGGTACCTACAATGAGCAGTTCTTC
. . TRBJ2-2 TRBV5-1 CASSLTGEAGELFF TGCGCCAGCAGCTTGACAGGGGAGGCCGGGGAGCTGTTTTTT
TRBD2 . TRBJ2-1 TRBV24-1 CATSDSLAGEYNEQFF TGTGCCACCAGTGATTCACTAGCGGGAGAATACAATGAGCAGTTCTTC
TRBD2 many TRBJ2-5 TRBV6-2/TRBV6-3 CASSYPSGRGETQYF TGTGCCAGCAGTTACCCTAGCGGGAGGGGCGAGACCCAGTACTTC
. many TRBJ2-7 TRBV28 CASSFPGSHEQYF TGTGCCAGCAGTTTCCCCGGGAGTCACGAGCAGTACTTC
. . TRBJ2-2 TRBV7-9 CASSARAPAGELFF TGTGCCAGCAGCGCCCGGGCCCCCGCCGGGGAGCTGTTTTTT
. many TRBJ1-1 TRBV5-1 CASSLGKVNTEAFF TGCGCCAGCAGCTTGGGTAAGGTGAACACTGAAGCTTTCTTT
TRBD2 many TRBJ2-3 TRBV7-3 CASSSTSGRKTDTQYF TGTGCCAGCAGCTCTACTAGCGGGAGGAAAACAGATACGCAGTATTTT
. few TRBJ1-1 TRBV6-1 CASSIDPLLEAFF TGTGCCAGCAGTATAGATCCGCTACTTGAAGCTTTCTTT
. . TRBJ2-1 TRBV19 CASSAPGEDEQFF TGTGCCAGTAGTGCCCCGGGGGAGGATGAGCAGTTCTTC
. few TRBJ2-2 TRBV15 CATSKLGGRNTGELFF TGTGCCACCAGTAAACTCGGGGGTCGGAACACCGGGGAGCTGTTTTTT
TRBD2 many TRBJ2-7 TRBV28 CASSLRTSGHSYEQYF TGTGCCAGCAGTTTGCGGACTAGCGGGCACTCCTACGAGCAGTACTTC
TRBD1 many TRBJ2-1 TRBV30 CAWSVGTDSLSSYNEQFF TGTGCCTGGAGTGTTGGGACAGACAGCCTAAGCTCCTACAATGAGCAGTTCTTC
. many TRBJ1-1 TRBV5-6 CASSLARRNTEAFF TGTGCCAGCAGCTTGGCTCGTAGGAACACTGAAGCTTTCTTT
TRBD1 many TRBJ2-7 TRBV28 CASSFRGFVQYF TGTGCCAGCAGTTTCAGGGGGTTTGTGCAGTACTTC
. many TRBJ1-5 TRBV18 CASSPPWSDSNQPQHF TGTGCCAGCTCACCACCCTGGTCGGATAGCAATCAGCCCCAGCATTTT
. many TRBJ1-2 TRBV9 CASRRRANYGYTF TGTGCCAGCAGAAGGAGAGCTAACTATGGCTACACCTTC
. . TRBJ2-2 TRBV5-1 CASSLISGSSGELFF TGCGCCAGCAGCTTGATTTCAGGATCCTCGGGGGAGCTGTTTTTT
TRBD2 many TRBJ2-3 TRBV20-1 CSAWTSGGSDTQYF TGCAGTGCGTGGACTAGCGGGGGATCGGATACGCAGTATTTT
. many TRBJ2-1 TRBV11-2 CASSSPIDYNRINEQFF TGTGCCAGCAGCTCACCTATCGACTATAATAGGATAAATGAGCAGTTCTTC
TRBD1 many TRBJ1-5 TRBV7-2 CASSLGQYNQPQHF TGTGCCAGCAGCTTGGGACAGTACAATCAGCCCCAGCATTTT
. many TRBJ1-2 TRBV12-3/TRBV12-4 CASSRGTYGYTF TGTGCCAGCAGTCGCGGGACTTATGGCTACACCTTC
TRBD2 . TRBJ2-4 TRBV5-4 CTSSGGERIAKNIQYF TGTACCAGCAGCGGGGGGGAGAGAATAGCCAAAAACATTCAGTACTTC
. . TRBJ1-4 TRBV2 CASSLASSTNEKLFF TGCGCCAGCAGCTTGGCATCCTCAACTAATGAAAAACTGTTTTTT
TRBD1 many TRBJ1-4 TRBV6-2/TRBV6-3 CASRPTGGGEKLFF TGTGCCAGCAGACCCACAGGGGGCGGCGAAAAACTGTTTTTT
. many TRBJ1-1 TRBV12-3/TRBV12-4 CAIRRDKAEAFF TGTGCCATCCGCCGGGACAAGGCTGAAGCTTTCTTT
. many TRBJ2-7 TRBV7-6 CASSPSPDAYEQYF TGTGCCAGCAGCCCCAGCCCGGACGCCTACGAGCAGTACTTC
. . TRBJ2-5 TRBV20-1 CSASIARGDQETQYF TGCAGTGCTAGTATAGCCAGGGGCGACCAAGAGACCCAGTACTTC
. many TRBJ1-1 TRBV30 CASSTDRGGTEAFF TGTGCCTCTTCCACGGACCGAGGTGGCACTGAAGCTTTCTTT
. many TRBJ2-3 TRBV20-1 CSARGPGTHHTDTQYF TGCAGTGCTAGAGGCCCCGGGACCCACCACACAGATACGCAGTATTTT
. many TRBJ2-1 TRBV7-9 CASSQTTGFYNEQFF TGTGCCAGCAGCCAGACCACTGGATTCTACAATGAGCAGTTCTTC
. many TRBJ2-5 TRBV7-6 CASSLSPGRETQYF TGTGCCAGCAGCTTATCCCCCGGGCGGGAGACCCAGTACTTC
TRBD2 . TRBJ2-3 TRBV6-2/TRBV6-3 CASSYFGLAEGDTQYF TGTGCCAGCAGTTACTTCGGACTAGCGGAGGGAGATACGCAGTATTTT
. few TRBJ2-2 TRBV29-1 CSVELAEDTGELFF TGCAGCGTTGAGTTAGCGGAGGACACCGGGGAGCTGTTTTTT
TRBD2 . TRBJ2-7 TRBV20-1 CSARDPSGGTLSYEQYF TGCAGTGCTAGAGATCCTAGCGGGGGGACATTATCCTACGAGCAGTACTTC
TRBD2 . TRBJ2-5 TRBV5-1 CASSFGLAGVFQETQYF TGCGCCAGCAGCTTTGGACTAGCGGGGGTCTTCCAAGAGACCCAGTACTTC
TRBD2 . TRBJ2-5 TRBV13 CASNLGTSQETQYF TGTGCCAGCAACTTGGGGACTAGCCAAGAGACCCAGTACTTC